The 19 T cell receptor beta chains below all came from one sample that was sequenced in a study of OX40 agonist ivuxolimab in advanced cancers. Generated by immunoSEQ multiplex PCR, the TCRdb table keeps only in-frame clones and is missing some. Among some 77,000 clones listed, around 85% were seen once. Sample: CD4+ or CD8+ T cells sorted from blood, taken in a trial of the OX40 agonist ivuxolimab. Every receptor here comes from an adult with an advanced solid tumor such as melanoma, head and neck, liver or kidney cancer.

The chain employs TRBV5-5 and TRBJ2-3; the D gene is possibly TRBD1 (7 bases). Germline CDR1 is SGHKS and CDR2 is YYEKEE (reference sequence). V was pared by 2 bases and J by 8 bases, with 15 bases between. This CDR3 has 14 residues. DNA of the CDR3: TGTGCCAGCAGCTTTACAGGGCAGGGGGGTACGCAGTATTTT. It encodes CASSFTGQGGTQYF.

This chain links TRBV5-3 with TRBJ1-3, with no clear D. TRBV5-3 counts as an open reading frame of uncertain function. The CDR3 length is 16 residues. V was clipped by 2 bases and J by 0 bases, with 12 bases between them. This CDR3 is CARSFSLENSGNTIYF. The CDR3 DNA sequence: TGTGCCAGAAGCTTTAGTTTAGAAAACTCTGGAAACACCATATATTTT.

This chain joins TRBV28 and TRBJ2-7, with 7 bases fitting TRBD2. This CDR3 is 15 amino acids long. V shed 6 bases, J shed 0 bases, and the junction held 8 bases outside the gene matches. CDR1 is MDHEN, CDR2 SYDVKM, per germline. CDR3: CASSLVAGVSYEQYF. CDR3 nucleotides: TGTGCCAGCAGCCTGGTAGCGGGTGTCTCCTACGAGCAGTACTTC.

V is TRBV30 and J is TRBJ2-5, with D uncertain. Germline values: CDR1 GTSNPN, CDR2 SVGIG (reference sequence). The CDR3 length is 13 residues. Deletions cut 4 bases from V and 5 bases from J, with 14 bases between. CDR3 sequence (DNA): TGTGCCTGGAATAGAGGCCGATGGGAGACCCAGTACTTC. Residues: CAWNRGRWETQYF.

The gene calls are TRBV7-9 and TRBJ2-1; D is ambiguous. Trimming pared 1 base from V and 4 bases from J, leaving 20 bases between. Germline lookup yields CDR1 SEHNR and CDR2 FQNEAQ (reference sequence). The CDR3 has 18 residues. CDR3 nucleotides: TGTGCCAGCAGCTTAGTTTTGAGTTCCGTGTCCAATTACAATGAGCAGTTCTTC. Its protein product is CASSLVLSSVSNYNEQFF.

This rearrangement joins TRBV19 to TRBJ1-5, with D perhaps matching TRBD1 (6 bases). The germline V gene has CDR1 LNHDA and CDR2 SQIVND (reference sequence). V was trimmed by 1 base and J by 5 bases, leaving 15 bases between them. This CDR3 has 16 amino acids. In DNA, the CDR3 is TGTGCCAGTAGTATAGGGGGGGGGCGTGGTGATCAGCCCCAGCATTTT. Translating gives CASSIGGGRGDQPQHF.

This clone was seen a handful of times. J is TRBJ2-1 and V is TRBV5-1, with 8 positions matching TRBD2. The trim removed 0 bases at V and 7 bases at J, leaving 3 bases unmatched. The CDR3 runs 14 residues. CDR1 SGHRS and CDR2 YFSETQ come from the germline V gene. This CDR3 is CASSLVGGANEQFF. As DNA, the CDR3 is TGCGCCAGCAGCTTGGTCGGGGGGGCGAATGAGCAGTTCTTC.

The chain carries TRBV5-8 and TRBJ2-3; 7 nucleotides agree with TRBD1. Germline CDR1 is SGHTS and CDR2 is YDEGEE. CDR3 length: 15 amino acids. V was pared by 2 bases and J by 4 bases, with 7 bases of the junction left unmatched. The CDR3 nucleotides read TGTGCCAGCAGCTTTAGTCCCGGGACAGCAGATACGCAGTATTTT. The encoded protein is CASSFSPGTADTQYF.

V is TRBV5-1 and J is TRBJ1-1, with D perhaps matching TRBD1 (5 bases). V was cut by 5 bases and J by 3 bases, with 11 bases left in between. This CDR3 spans 13 amino acids. Per germline, CDR1 SGHRS and CDR2 YFSETQ. The CDR3: CASRSARDTEAFF. CDR3 in DNA: TGCGCCAGCAGAAGTGCCAGGGACACTGAAGCTTTCTTT.

V gene TRBV19 combines with J gene TRBJ2-3; D possibly matches TRBD1 or TRBD2 (5 bases each). The V gene's germline CDR1 is LNHDA and CDR2 SQIVND (reference sequence). The CDR3 length is 15 residues. With 5 bases removed from V and 0 bases from J, the gap between germline ends came to 12 bases. In nucleotides, the CDR3 is TGTGCCAGTAGTCCGGCTGGGGGAAGCACAGATACGCAGTATTTT. It specifies CASSPAGGSTDTQYF.

This rearrangement joins TRBV19 to TRBJ1-4; D unclear. This CDR3 comprises 16 residues. V lost 7 bases and J lost 7, with 22 bases in between. Germline assignment: CDR1 LNHDA and CDR2 SQIVND (reference sequence). DNA of the CDR3: TGTGCCAGTACCTCAGGTTGGCAGACCCGAGGTGAAAAACTGTTTTTT. Its translation: CASTSGWQTRGEKLFF.

This clone was observed a single time. The rearrangement joins TRBV18 to TRBJ2-1; D perhaps matches TRBD1 (6 bases). CDR1 KGHSH and CDR2 LQKENI come from the germline V gene. V lost 2 bases and J 5 bases, leaving 7 bases between the germline ends. The CDR3 covers 13 residues. CDR3 in DNA: TGTGCCAGCTCACCAAGACAGGACAATGAGCAGTTCTTC. It is translated as CASSPRQDNEQFF.

In its sample, this clone was seen once. The chain couples TRBV28 to TRBJ1-3, with D maybe TRBD1 (5 bases). The CDR3 consists of 16 residues. Germline CDR1 reads MDHEN; CDR2 reads SYDVKM. Trimming cost V 5 bases and J 4 bases, with 18 bases left between them. DNA of the CDR3: TGTGCCAGCAGTCCTCAAGGGACCCCGCACGGAAACACCATATATTTT. Amino acid sequence: CASSPQGTPHGNTIYF.

V and J are TRBV19 and TRBJ1-1; TRBD1 matches 7 bases. CDR3 length: 12 amino acids. Germline V gene sequence: CDR1 LNHDA, CDR2 SQIVND (reference sequence). With 3 bases clipped from V and 13 bases from J, the junction kept 8 bases outside the gene matches. The CDR3, as DNA: TGTGCCAGTAGTATGCCCAGGGGGAATCTTTTCTTT. This sequence encodes CASSMPRGNLFF.

The chain is built from TRBV5-5 and TRBJ2-7; unclear D gene. The CDR3 loop spans 10 amino acids. Trimming took off 3 bases at V and 2 bases at J, with 0 bases between the two ends. Germline CDR1 is SGHKS and CDR2 is YYEKEE (reference sequence). The CDR3 DNA reads TGTGCCAGCAGCTCCTACGAGCAGTACTTC. Translation: CASSSYEQYF.

The chain has TRBV18 and TRBJ2-5; 10 bases are shared with TRBD2. The CDR3 has 15 residues. Germline V gives CDR1 KGHSH, CDR2 LQKENI. V was pared by 6 bases and J by 2 bases, with 6 bases of the junction left unmatched. The chain's CDR3 is CASSPTSGSQETQYF. The CDR3, as DNA: TGTGCCAGCTCCCCGACTAGCGGGTCGCAAGAGACCCAGTACTTC.

The CDR3 DNA sequence: TGCGCCAGCAGTGGACAGACCTACAATGAGCAGTTCTTC. Translating it yields CASSGQTYNEQFF. The rearrangement links TRBV10-1 to TRBJ2-1; possible D gene TRBD1, 5 bases. Germline CDR1 and CDR2: WNHNN and SYGVQD (reference sequence). V lost 4 bases, J lost 2 bases, and 6 bases lay in between. The CDR3 spans 13 residues.

The chain uses TRBV4-2 and TRBJ2-7; D is unclear. V dropped 1 base and J dropped 6 bases, with 10 bases sitting between them. The CDR3 contains 13 residues. Per germline, CDR1 LGHNA and CDR2 YNFKEQ. The CDR3 DNA follows: TGTGCCAGCAGCCAAGGTGATGGGATCGAGCAGTACTTC. Its translation is CASSQGDGIEQYF.

V gene TRBV10-3 combines with J gene TRBJ1-5; 8 positions agree with TRBD1. The CDR3 sequence is 14 residues long. Germline assignment: CDR1 ENHRY and CDR2 SYGVKD. V shed 6 bases, J shed 5 bases, and the junction held 6 bases outside the gene matches. For the CDR3, the DNA is TGTGCCATCAGGGAAACGGGACAGGATCAGCCCCAGCATTTT. Translating it yields CAIRETGQDQPQHF.